This T cell receptor (beta chain) appears in the sequencing data of a study of breast tumors, draining lymph nodes, adjacent tissues. Breast cancer patients provided tissue from their axillary draining lymph nodes. Each CDR3 protein gets one entry after TCRdb re-called the multiplex PCR reads with MiXCR. The data hold about 230,000 distinct CDR3 sequences, with roughly 32% observed a single time. This CDR3 has 14 amino acids. V was pared by 8 bases and J by 2 bases, with 13 bases between. Germline-derived CDR1 and CDR2 are SNHLY and FYNNEI. This clonotype was recorded at least ten times. The source of this sequence is a female donor with breast cancer. Some clones in this sample may be carry-over from other donors' samples. The sample taken for sequencing was axillary lymph node tissue. The chain employs TRBV2 and TRBJ2-1; a possible D gene is TRBD2 (7 bases). The CDR3 DNA sequence: TGTGCCAGCGGGGGGCTAGCGGCCTACAATGAGCAGTTCTTC. Encoded protein: CASGGLAAYNEQFF. Full variable domain (outside the CDR3, taken from reference TRBV2 and TRBJ2-1): EPEVTQTPSHQVTQMGQEVILRCVPISNHLYFYWYRQILGQKVEFLVSFYNNEISEKSEIFDDQFSVERPDGSNFTLKIRSTKLEDSAMYFCASGGLAAYNEQFFGPGTRLTVL.